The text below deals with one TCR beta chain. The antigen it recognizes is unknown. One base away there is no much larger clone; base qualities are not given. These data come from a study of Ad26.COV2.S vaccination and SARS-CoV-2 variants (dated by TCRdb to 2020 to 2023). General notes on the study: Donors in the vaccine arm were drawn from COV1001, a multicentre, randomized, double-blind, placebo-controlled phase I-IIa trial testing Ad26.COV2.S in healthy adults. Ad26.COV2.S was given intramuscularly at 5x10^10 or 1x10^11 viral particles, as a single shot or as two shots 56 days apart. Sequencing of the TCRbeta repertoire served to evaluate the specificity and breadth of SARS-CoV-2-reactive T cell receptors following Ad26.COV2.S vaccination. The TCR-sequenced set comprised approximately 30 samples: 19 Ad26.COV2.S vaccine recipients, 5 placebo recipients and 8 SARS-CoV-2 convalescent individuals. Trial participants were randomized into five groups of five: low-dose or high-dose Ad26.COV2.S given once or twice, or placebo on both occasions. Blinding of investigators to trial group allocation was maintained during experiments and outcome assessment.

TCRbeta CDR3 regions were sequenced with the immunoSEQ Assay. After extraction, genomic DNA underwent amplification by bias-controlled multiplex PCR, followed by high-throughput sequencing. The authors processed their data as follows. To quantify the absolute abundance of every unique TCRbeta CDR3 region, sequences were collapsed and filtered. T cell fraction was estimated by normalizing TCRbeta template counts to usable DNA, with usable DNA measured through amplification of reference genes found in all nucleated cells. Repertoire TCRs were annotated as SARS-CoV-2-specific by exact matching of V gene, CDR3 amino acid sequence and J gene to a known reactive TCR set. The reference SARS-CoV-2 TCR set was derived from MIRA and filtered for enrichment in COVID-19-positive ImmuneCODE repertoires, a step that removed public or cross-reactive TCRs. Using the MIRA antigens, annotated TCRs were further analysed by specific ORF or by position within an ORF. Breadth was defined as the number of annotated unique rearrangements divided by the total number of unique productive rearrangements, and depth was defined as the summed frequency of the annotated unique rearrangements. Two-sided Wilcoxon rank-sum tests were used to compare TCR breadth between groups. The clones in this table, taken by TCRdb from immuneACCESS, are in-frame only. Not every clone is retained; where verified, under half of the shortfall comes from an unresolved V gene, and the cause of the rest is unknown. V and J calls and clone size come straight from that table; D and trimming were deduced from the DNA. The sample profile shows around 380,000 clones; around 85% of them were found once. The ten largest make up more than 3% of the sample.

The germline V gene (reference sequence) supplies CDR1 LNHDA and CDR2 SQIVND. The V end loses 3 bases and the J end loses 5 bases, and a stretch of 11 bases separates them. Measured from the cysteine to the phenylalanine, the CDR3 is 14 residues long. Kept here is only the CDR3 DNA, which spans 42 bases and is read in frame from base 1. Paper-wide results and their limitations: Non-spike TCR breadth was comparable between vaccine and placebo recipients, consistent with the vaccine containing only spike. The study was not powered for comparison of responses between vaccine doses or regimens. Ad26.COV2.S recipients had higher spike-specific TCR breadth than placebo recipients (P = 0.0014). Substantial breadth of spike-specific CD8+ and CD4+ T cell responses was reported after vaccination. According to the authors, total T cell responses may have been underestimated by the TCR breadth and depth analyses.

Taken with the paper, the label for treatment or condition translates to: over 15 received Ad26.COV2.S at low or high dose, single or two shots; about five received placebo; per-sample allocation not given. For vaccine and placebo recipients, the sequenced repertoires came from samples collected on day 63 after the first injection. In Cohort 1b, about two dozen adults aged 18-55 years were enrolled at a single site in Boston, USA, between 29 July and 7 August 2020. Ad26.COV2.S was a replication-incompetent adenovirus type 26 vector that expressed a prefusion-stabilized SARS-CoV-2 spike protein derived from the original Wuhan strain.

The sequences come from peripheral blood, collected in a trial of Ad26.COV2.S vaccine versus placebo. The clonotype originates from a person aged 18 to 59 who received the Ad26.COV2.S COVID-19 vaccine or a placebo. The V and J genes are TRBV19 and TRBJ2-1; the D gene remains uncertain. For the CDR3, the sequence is CASSIVLINNEQFF. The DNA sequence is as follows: TGTGCCAGTAGTATCGTACTAATCAACAATGAGCAGTTCTTC.